This T cell receptor (beta chain) emerged from a study of shared clonotypes between healthy human individuals. Study overall: Donors had three CD4 naive, three CD4 memory, two CD8 naive and one CD8 memory plate apiece. Overall study findings and caveats: What naive subsets generally showed was a larger estimated richness than memory subsets showed. Four donors had approximately 4.6% of their naive CD4 clonotypes in common.

With respect to this clone: Its antigen is not identified.

Healthy HIV-negative adults with no recent acute infections or vaccinations were recruited as donors. Germline assignment: CDR1 SGHDN and CDR2 FVKESK. V was clipped by 1 base and J by 1 base; unmatched bases: 16. The CDR3 totals 19 residues. Using immunoSEQ multiplex PCR, the repertoire was profiled, and TCRdb retains in-frame clones only, with some absent. The profile shows about 2.4 million clones, roughly 93% of them singletons. The sequenced sample was naive CD4+ T cells from PBMCs. Subset given: CD45RA+ positively selected. J is TRBJ2-7 and V is TRBV14, with 7 bases fitting TRBD2. The origin of this receptor is a man aged 18 to 30 in good health. Some clones in this sample may be carry-over from other donors' samples. In DNA, the CDR3 is TGTGCCAGCAGCCAAGTGTTTAGCGGGCGACCTAAGGGTTCCTACGAGCAGTACTTC. It translates to CASSQVFSGRPKGSYEQYF.